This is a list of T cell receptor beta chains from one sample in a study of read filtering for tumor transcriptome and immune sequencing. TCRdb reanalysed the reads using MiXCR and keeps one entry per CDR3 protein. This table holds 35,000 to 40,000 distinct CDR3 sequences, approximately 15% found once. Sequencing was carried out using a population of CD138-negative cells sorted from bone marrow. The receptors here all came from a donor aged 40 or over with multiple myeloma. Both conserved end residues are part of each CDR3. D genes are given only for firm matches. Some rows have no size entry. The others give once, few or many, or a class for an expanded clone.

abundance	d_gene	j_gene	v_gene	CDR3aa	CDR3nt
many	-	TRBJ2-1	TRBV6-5	CASSTSRNEQFF	TGTGCCAGCAGTACCTCAAGGAATGAGCAGTTCTTC
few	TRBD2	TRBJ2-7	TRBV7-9	CASSLARLAGGSYEQYF	TGTGCCAGCAGCTTAGCGCGGCTAGCGGGGGGCTCCTACGAGCAGTACTTC
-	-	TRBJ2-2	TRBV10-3	CATSPSGFITGELFF	TGTGCCACCTCACCCTCGGGGTTTATCACCGGGGAGCTGTTTTTT
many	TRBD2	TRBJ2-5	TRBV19	CASSSSPLTSAQETQYF	TGTGCCAGTAGTTCCTCGCCACTGACTAGCGCCCAAGAGACCCAGTACTTC
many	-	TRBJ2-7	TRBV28	CASSSGSYEQYF	TGTGCCAGCAGTTCTGGTTCCTACGAGCAGTACTTC
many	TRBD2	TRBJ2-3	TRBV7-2	CASSSSGGGTDTQYF	TGTGCCAGCAGCTCTAGCGGGGGGGGCACAGATACGCAGTATTTT
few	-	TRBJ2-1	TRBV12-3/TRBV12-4	CASSPSRDNEQFF	TGTGCCAGCAGCCCCAGTCGAGACAATGAGCAGTTCTTC
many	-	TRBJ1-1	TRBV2	CASSETDSEAFF	TGTGCCAGCAGTGAGACGGACTCTGAAGCTTTCTTT
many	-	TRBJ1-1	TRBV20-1	CSAGGLYTEAFF	TGCAGTGCTGGGGGGTTGTACACTGAAGCTTTCTTT
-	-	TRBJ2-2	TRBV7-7	CASSPIAGELFF	TGTGCTAGCAGCCCAATCGCCGGGGAGCTGTTTTTT
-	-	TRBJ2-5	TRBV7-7	CASSLDARGGETQYF	TGTGCTAGCAGCTTAGATGCTAGAGGTGGTGAGACCCAGTACTTC
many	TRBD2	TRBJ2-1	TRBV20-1	CSASLGLAGGRNEQFF	TGCAGTGCTAGCCTGGGACTAGCGGGGGGTCGTAATGAGCAGTTCTTC
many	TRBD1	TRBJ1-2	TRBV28	CASRTGVNYGYTF	TGTGCCAGCAGGACAGGGGTGAACTATGGCTACACCTTC
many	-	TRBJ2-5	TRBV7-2	CASSPGGRGETQYF	TGTGCCAGCAGCCCCGGGGGCAGGGGAGAGACCCAGTACTTC
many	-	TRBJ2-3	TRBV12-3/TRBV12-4	CASSLNGGTQYF	TGTGCCAGCAGTTTAAATGGGGGTACGCAGTATTTT
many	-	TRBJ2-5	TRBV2	CASSTTSQETQYF	TGTGCCAGCAGTACCACGAGCCAAGAGACCCAGTACTTC
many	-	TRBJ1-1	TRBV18	CASSFPGGRANTEAFF	TGTGCCAGCTCTTTTCCCGGGGGCAGGGCCAACACTGAAGCTTTCTTT
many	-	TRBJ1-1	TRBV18	CASSPQGRDTEAFF	TGTGCCAGCTCACCACAGGGCCGGGACACTGAAGCTTTCTTT
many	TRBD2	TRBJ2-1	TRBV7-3	CASSLWASGGRNEQFF	TGTGCCAGCAGCTTATGGGCTAGCGGGGGCAGGAATGAGCAGTTCTTC
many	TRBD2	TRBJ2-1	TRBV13	CASSFQAGHKNNGQFF	TGTGCCAGCAGCTTCCAAGCGGGGCATAAGAACAATGGGCAGTTCTTC
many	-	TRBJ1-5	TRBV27	CASSPVMGGNQPQHF	TGTGCCAGCAGCCCCGTAATGGGGGGCAATCAGCCCCAGCATTTT
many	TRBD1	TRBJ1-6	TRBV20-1	CSARGAQGASPLHF	TGCAGTGCTAGAGGCGCACAGGGGGCATCACCCCTCCACTTT
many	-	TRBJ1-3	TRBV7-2	CASSLRPPASLRHTIYF	TGTGCCAGCAGCTTGAGACCTCCCGCCAGCCTTCGGCACACCATATATTTT
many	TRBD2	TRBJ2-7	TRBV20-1	CSGSDLAANYEQYF	TGCAGTGGCTCGGATCTAGCGGCCAATTACGAGCAGTACTTC
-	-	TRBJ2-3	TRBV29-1	CSAGELTDTQYF	TGCAGCGCTGGCGAGCTCACAGATACGCAGTATTTT
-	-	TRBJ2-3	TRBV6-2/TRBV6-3	CASSYEIGGEPDTQYF	TGTGCCAGCAGTTACGAGATTGGAGGGGAGCCAGATACGCAGTATTTT
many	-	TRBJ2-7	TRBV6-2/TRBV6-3	CASSYFSYYEQYF	TGTGCCAGCAGTTACTTCAGTTACTACGAGCAGTACTTC
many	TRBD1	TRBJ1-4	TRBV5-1	CASSSDRGSVEKLFF	TGCGCCAGCAGCTCGGACAGGGGGTCTGTAGAAAAACTGTTTTTT
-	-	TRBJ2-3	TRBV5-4	CASSAPGTDRTDTQYF	TGTGCCAGCAGCGCCCCCGGGACTGATCGCACAGATACGCAGTATTTT
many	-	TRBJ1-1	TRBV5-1	CASSPGDLGTEAFF	TGCGCCAGCAGCCCAGGAGATTTGGGCACTGAAGCTTTCTTT
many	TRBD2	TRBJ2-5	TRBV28	CASSPVGLAVQETQYF	TGTGCCAGCAGTCCAGTAGGACTAGCGGTACAAGAGACCCAGTACTTC
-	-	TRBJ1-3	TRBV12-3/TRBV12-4	CASSQENTIYF	TGTGCCAGCAGTCAAGAAAACACCATATATTTT